What follows are 21 T cell receptor beta chains derived from one specimen sequenced in a study of shared clonotypes between healthy human individuals. Using immunoSEQ multiplex PCR, the repertoire was profiled, and TCRdb retains in-frame clones only, with some absent. The sample yields about 1.1 million clones, 75% to 80% seen once. The sample comprised memory CD4+ T cells from PBMCs. The subset is: CD45RA-negative fraction. The source of these receptors is a man in his late teens or twenties in good health. Some clones in this sample may be carry-over from other donors' samples.

This clone showed up just once. The gene calls are TRBV18 and TRBJ1-2, with unresolved D. This CDR3 contains 13 residues. Trimming stripped 6 bases from V and 7 bases from J, with 15 bases between. The germline gives CDR1 KGHSH, CDR2 LQKENI. The CDR3 DNA is TGTGCCAGCTCCGTGGGCGCGAGTTCTGGCTACACCTTC. It encodes CASSVGASSGYTF.

The V and J genes are TRBV9 and TRBJ2-7; D possibly corresponds to TRBD2 (5 bases). The V end was cut by 0 bases, the J end by 7 bases, with 17 bases between. The CDR3 sequence is 15 residues long. CDR1 is SGDLS and CDR2 is YYNGEE in the germline V gene. CDR3 bases: TGTGCCAGCAGCGTAGTGGCTAGCCCCCCGGGTGAGCAGTACTTC. Translating gives CASSVVASPPGEQYF.

As to this clone: The sample holds other DNA sequences that translate to the same CDR3. This chain links TRBV11-2 with TRBJ2-3, with D hard to call. This CDR3 has 14 residues. V was shortened by 3 bases and J by 1 base, with 8 bases between the two germline ends. The germline gives CDR1 SGHAT, CDR2 FQNNGV. The CDR3 reads CASSLVVGTDTQYF. CDR3 coding DNA: TGTGCCAGCAGCTTGGTCGTAGGCACAGATACGCAGTATTTT.

J is TRBJ2-5 and V is TRBV5-1; D may be TRBD1 (6 bases). CDR3 length: 15 residues. CDR1 is SGHRS and CDR2 is YFSETQ in the germline V gene. With 0 bases removed from V and 5 bases from J, the gap between germline ends came to 14 bases. The CDR3 here is CASSLVGTPGETQYF. The DNA for the CDR3 is TGCGCCAGCAGCTTGGTCGGGACACCGGGCGAGACCCAGTACTTC.

This chain links TRBV11-1 with TRBJ2-3, with 8 bases fitting TRBD2. This CDR3 region has 16 residues. Germline CDR1 reads SGHAT; CDR2 reads FQDESV (reference sequence). Trimming cost V 5 bases and J 0 bases; bases outside gene matches: 7. This chain's CDR3 is CASSLPGGASTDTQYF. The CDR3 DNA reads TGTGCCAGCAGCCTCCCGGGGGGGGCAAGCACAGATACGCAGTATTTT.

About this clone: A much larger clone differs from this one at a single base, so this may be a read error. The rearrangement joins TRBV6-5 to TRBJ2-2; 7 bases agree with TRBD1. Losses at the gene ends were 5 bases for V and 0 bases for J; bases not matched to a gene: 3. Germline assignment: CDR1 MNHEY and CDR2 SVGAGI. The CDR3 spans 15 residues. The CDR3 region is CASSLTGTNTGELFF. In DNA, the CDR3 is TGTGCCAGCAGTCTGACAGGGACGAACACCGGGGAGCTGTTTTTT.

This clone was picked up many times. The chain couples TRBV28 to TRBJ1-1; D remains unclear. Trimming pared 6 bases from V and 6 bases from J, leaving 14 bases between. The length of the CDR3 is 13 residues. CDR1 and CDR2 from the germline V gene are MDHEN and SYDVKM. The CDR3, as DNA: TGTGCCAGCAGCTTCTGGGGATTTGCTGAAGCTTTCTTT. This gives the protein CASSFWGFAEAFF. Based on the CDR3 plus reference TRBV28 and TRBJ1-1, the full variable domain is DVKVTQSSRYLVKRTGEKVFLECVQDMDHENMFWYRQDPGLGLRLIYFSYDVKMKEKGDIPEGYSVSREKKERFSLILESASTNQTSMYLCASSFWGFAEAFFGQGTRLTVV.

This clone was recorded at least ten times. V and J are TRBV28 and TRBJ1-2; 7 nucleotides align to TRBD1. The CDR3 consists of 13 residues. After removal of 5 bases from V and 8 bases from J, the junction contained 8 bases not matched to a gene. Germline V CDR1 and CDR2: MDHEN, SYDVKM. CDR3 coding DNA: TGTGCCAGCAGTATAGGGGGCGTGAAGGGCTACACCTTC. Encoded protein: CASSIGGVKGYTF.

Details on this clone: A far larger clone is just one base off, so this is likely a read error. V and J are TRBV7-2 and TRBJ1-1; D is unresolved. The germline gives CDR1 SGHTA, CDR2 FQGNSA. The CDR3 spans 12 residues. The V end lost 5 bases, the J end lost 1 base, and 5 bases lay between the germline ends. DNA of the CDR3: TGTGCCAGCAGCCAGACGAACACTGAAGCTTTCTTT. Translating gives CASSQTNTEAFF.

Worth noting for this clone: The same CDR3 also results from other DNA sequences found in this sample. The rearrangement links TRBV28 to TRBJ2-7; D not resolved. V was shortened by 3 bases and J by 2 bases, with 5 bases between the two germline ends. Per the germline V gene, CDR1 is MDHEN and CDR2 is SYDVKM. The length of the CDR3 is 12 residues. CDR3: CASSLAAYEQYF. The CDR3 region has the DNA TGTGCCAGCAGTTTGGCAGCCTACGAGCAGTACTTC.

Regarding this clone: This clone may be a read error of a much larger clone one base away. Other DNA sequences from this sample encode an identical CDR3 as well. This chain uses TRBV14 with TRBJ1-2; D is unresolved. The germline CDR1 and CDR2 sequences are SGHDN and FVKESK. The CDR3 contains 13 residues. Trimming removed 1 base at V and 0 bases at J, with 3 bases between. The CDR3, as DNA: TGTGCCAGCAGCCAAGGAGCTAACTATGGCTACACCTTC. Residues: CASSQGANYGYTF.

V gene TRBV9 combines with J gene TRBJ2-2; TRBD2 matches 12 bases. V shed 2 bases and J 4 bases; nucleotides not matched to a gene: 3. Germline V gene sequence: CDR1 SGDLS, CDR2 YYNGEE. The CDR3 is made up of 16 amino acids. CDR3 sequence reads: CASSVGLAGRTGELFF. DNA of the CDR3: TGTGCCAGCAGCGTCGGACTAGCGGGACGCACCGGGGAGCTGTTTTTT.

The genes are TRBV9 and TRBJ1-2; TRBD1 is a possible D gene (6 bases). CDR1 SGDLS and CDR2 YYNGEE come from the germline V gene. V was shortened by 3 bases and J by 2 bases, with 11 bases between the two germline ends. This CDR3 is built from 14 residues. CDR3 region: CASSGTAPNYGYTF. As DNA, the CDR3 is TGTGCCAGCAGCGGGACAGCTCCGAACTATGGCTACACCTTC.

The DNA for the CDR3 is TGCGCCAGCAGCTTGCTCGGGCAGGGGGCCTACAATGAGCAGTTCTTC. Translation gives CASSLLGQGAYNEQFF. This rearrangement joins TRBV5-1 to TRBJ2-1; 7 nucleotides align to TRBD1. CDR1 and CDR2 (germline): SGHRS, YFSETQ. The CDR3 extends over 16 amino acids. The ends lost 1 base at V and 2 bases at J; junction bases unmatched: 6.

The chain is built from TRBV28 and TRBJ2-6; D is unclear. The ends were cut back, 5 bases at V and 3 bases at J, with 14 bases in the middle. This CDR3 comprises 16 residues. From germline, CDR1 is MDHEN and CDR2 SYDVKM. The CDR3 DNA is TGTGCCAGCAGTCCCCCACCGTCGCTTGGGGCCAACGTCCTGACTTTC. The encoded protein is CASSPPPSLGANVLTF. The full variable domain, completed using reference TRBV28 and TRBJ2-6, is DVKVTQSSRYLVKRTGEKVFLECVQDMDHENMFWYRQDPGLGLRLIYFSYDVKMKEKGDIPEGYSVSREKKERFSLILESASTNQTSMYLCASSPPPSLGANVLTFGAGSRLTVL.

This clone was seen once. The J gene is TRBJ1-5, the V gene TRBV19; D ambiguous. Looked up from germline, CDR1 is LNHDA and CDR2 is SQIVND (reference sequence). V was cut by 4 bases and J by 4 bases, with 8 bases left in between. There are 13 residues in the CDR3. The CDR3 region is CASSRDRNQPQHF. The CDR3 DNA sequence: TGTGCCAGTAGTAGGGATCGAAATCAGCCCCAGCATTTT.

This clone was recorded many times. The V call is TRBV6-1, the J call TRBJ1-5; a possible D gene is TRBD1 (6 bases). V was pared by 1 base and J by 2 bases, with 18 bases between. CDR3 length: 18 residues. The germline gives CDR1 MNHNS, CDR2 SASEGT. CDR3 DNA sequence: TGTGCCAGCAGTGAAGAGGAGTGGGGGGCGCGAGGCAATCAGCCCCAGCATTTT. Translation gives CASSEEEWGARGNQPQHF.

V and J are TRBV5-1 and TRBJ2-7, with TRBD2 identical over 8 bases. Looked up from germline, CDR1 is SGHRS and CDR2 is YFSETQ. The CDR3 is 14 residues long. J lost 2 bases, V lost 7 bases, and 8 bases had no gene match. CDR3: CASRLSGGPYEQYF. The CDR3 DNA sequence: TGCGCCAGCCGCCTAAGCGGGGGCCCCTACGAGCAGTACTTC.

This rearrangement joins TRBV19 to TRBJ1-2, with 9 bases identical to TRBD1. Germline-derived CDR1 and CDR2 are LNHDA and SQIVND (reference sequence). V lost 3 bases, J lost 2 bases, and 7 bases stayed unmatched. This CDR3 comprises 16 residues. CDR3 sequence reads: CASSIPGTGRNYGYTF. CDR3 DNA sequence: TGTGCCAGTAGTATCCCCGGGACAGGGCGCAACTATGGCTACACCTTC.

The chain combines TRBV7-8 with TRBJ2-6; the D is unclear. The CDR3 spans 17 residues. Germline V gene lookup returns CDR1 SGHVS and CDR2 FQNEAQ. Trimming took off 10 bases at V and 0 bases at J, with 19 bases between the two ends. CDR3 region: CATRNPPNLSGANVLTF. The CDR3 coding sequence is TGTGCCACGAGGAACCCCCCCAATCTCTCTGGGGCCAACGTCCTGACTTTC. The variable domain in full, with the rest retrieved from reference TRBV7-8 and TRBJ2-6, is GAGVSQSPRYKVAKRGQDVALRCDPISGHVSLFWYQQALGQGPEFLTYFQNEAQLDKSGLPSDRFFAERPEGSVSTLKIQRTQQEDSAVYLCATRNPPNLSGANVLTFGAGSRLTVL.

The V call is TRBV10-3, the J call TRBJ2-1, with TRBD2 identical over 16 bases. CDR1 and CDR2 from the germline V gene are ENHRY and SYGVKD. CDR3 length equals 18 residues. Trimming at V came to 6 bases and at J to 1 base, leaving 6 bases not matched to a gene. CDR3 region: CAIRAGTSGRGSYNEQFF. The CDR3 DNA follows: TGTGCCATCAGAGCCGGGACTAGCGGGAGGGGTTCCTACAATGAGCAGTTCTTC.